The clone carrying this TCR beta chain was found a few times. Per the germline V gene, CDR1 is MDHEN and CDR2 is SYDVKM. After removal of 6 bases from V and 7 bases from J, the junction contained 7 bases not matched to a gene. The CDR3 is 14 residues long. The source of the sample is a study of blood T cell repertoires in COVID-19. Study-wide context: COVID-19 samples from acute and convalescent phases originated in the United States, Italy and Spain. Sources were T cells, B-cell-depleted T cells, or PBMCs; the material itself was cDNA or gDNA.

In the authors' workflow: Estimation of nucleated cell counts relied on the amplification of reference gene primers. Libraries were prepared by immunoSEQ multiplex PCR; TCRdb keeps only in-frame clonotypes and omits some of them. V and J calls and clone size follow that table, whereas D and trimming were derived from the DNA. Found here are about 82,000 clones, roughly 70% of them singletons; the top ten hold about 2.5%. This TCR came from a human donor with acute or convalescent COVID-19. The donor label of this sample is uncertain. The chain uses TRBV28 and TRBJ1-5, with 9 bases matching TRBD1. Sequencing used peripheral blood. Here the CDR3 DNA reads TGTGCCAGCAGACCTGGGGACAGGGACCAGCCCCAGCATTTT. It specifies CASRPGDRDQPQHF.